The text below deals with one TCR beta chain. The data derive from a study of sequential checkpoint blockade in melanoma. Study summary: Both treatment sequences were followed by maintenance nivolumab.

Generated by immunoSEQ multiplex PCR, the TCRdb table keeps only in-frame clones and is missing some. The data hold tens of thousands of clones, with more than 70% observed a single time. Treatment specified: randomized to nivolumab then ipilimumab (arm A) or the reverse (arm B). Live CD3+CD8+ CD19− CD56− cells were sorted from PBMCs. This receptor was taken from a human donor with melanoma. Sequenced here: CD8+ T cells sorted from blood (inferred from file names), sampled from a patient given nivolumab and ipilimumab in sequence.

CDR3 amino acids: CAVSGGAADTQYF. CDR3 DNA: TGTGCCGTGAGCGGGGGGGCTGCAGATACGCAGTATTTT. The chain couples TRBV19 to TRBJ2-3, with 10 bases fitting TRBD2. This CDR3 spans 13 amino acids. Germline CDR1 LNHDA, CDR2 SQIVND (reference sequence). The J segment lost 4 bases and the V segment lost 11 bases, leaving 6 bases of the junction unmatched. The whole variable domain, filled in from reference TRBV19 and TRBJ2-3, reads DGGITQSPKYLFRKEGQNVTLSCEQNLNHDAMYWYRQDPGQGLRLIYYSQIVNDFQKGDIAEGYSVSREKKESFPLTVTSAQKNPTAFYLCAVSGGAADTQYFGPGTRLTVL.